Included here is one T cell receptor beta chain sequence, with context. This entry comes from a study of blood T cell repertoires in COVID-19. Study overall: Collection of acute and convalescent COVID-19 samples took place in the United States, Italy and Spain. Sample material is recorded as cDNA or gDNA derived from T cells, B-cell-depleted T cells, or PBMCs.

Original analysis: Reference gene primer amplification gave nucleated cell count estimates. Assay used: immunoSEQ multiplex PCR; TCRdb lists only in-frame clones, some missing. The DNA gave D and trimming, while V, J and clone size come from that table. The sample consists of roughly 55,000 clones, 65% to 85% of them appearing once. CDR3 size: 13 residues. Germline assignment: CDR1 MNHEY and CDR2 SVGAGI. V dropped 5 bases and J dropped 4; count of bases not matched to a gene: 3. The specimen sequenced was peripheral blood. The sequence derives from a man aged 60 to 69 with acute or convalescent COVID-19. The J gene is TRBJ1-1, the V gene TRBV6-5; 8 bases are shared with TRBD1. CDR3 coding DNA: TGTGCCAGCAGTCAACAGGGGGGCACTGAAGCTTTCTTT. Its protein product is CASSQQGGTEAFF.